The clone carrying this T cell receptor (beta chain) turned up a few times. Its target is not known. This sample is drawn from a study of blood T cells in healthy people across ages. Peripheral blood samples of around 9.3 milliliters were drawn from each donor. Regarding the study as a whole: TCR beta diversity, measured per million T cells, fell in a roughly linear way with age. Aged donors had fewer naive CD4+ cells and lower diversity than long-lived donors.

Next came a second PCR, run for about 7 to 12 cycles, which used a sample-barcoded 5' primer along with a J-beta primer mix. Each cDNA molecule was tagged by a template-switch adaptor that had 12 random nucleotides. TCRdb independently ran MiXCR on the 5' RACE reads; one entry per CDR3 protein. The sample includes about 1,500,000 distinct CDR3 sequences, 40% to 50% seen only once; the top ten take roughly 7.9%. Germline CDR1 DFQATT, CDR2 SNEGSKA (reference sequence). This CDR3 is built from 16 residues. After removal of 6 bases from V and 3 bases from J, the junction contained 14 bases not matched to a gene.

The V and J genes are TRBV20-1 and TRBJ2-1; 7 bases align to TRBD2. The sequence came from a woman between 18 and 30 years old in good health. The source material was blood. The CDR3 DNA reads TGCAGTGCGTCGGCCCTAGCGGCAGATTACTACAATGAGCAGTTCTTC. Amino acids: CSASALAADYYNEQFF.